The clone carrying this T cell receptor (beta chain) has ten or more counts. Its cognate antigen is unknown. Authors of the study amplified TCR beta CDR3 regions from RNA transcripts. In the first-round RT-PCR of the TCR CDR3, the HTBI primer set was used. In TCRdb, the multiplex PCR reads were re-called with MiXCR into one record per CDR3 protein. Found here are about 380,000 distinct CDR3 sequences, about 15% of them singletons; the top ten hold around 19%. This entry belongs to a study of T cells in Graves' hyperthyroidism and ophthalmopathy. Study-level background: Before treatment of any kind, peripheral blood was taken at initial diagnosis. Points from the study as a whole: The model made its ophthalmopathy prediction, and onset followed a median approximately six months later.

Among ophthalmopathy patients, the Clinical Activity Score reached at least 3, the NOSPECS grade reached at least 4, and duration remained under 3 months. The length of the CDR3 is 12 residues. The V end lost 0 bases, the J end lost 8 bases, and 4 bases lay between the germline ends. CDR1 is LGHDT, CDR2 YNNKEL, per germline (reference sequence). The sequence came from a woman aged 30 to 39 with Graves' ophthalmopathy. This chain links TRBV3-1 with TRBJ1-4, with D uncertain. The sample consisted of blood. CDR3: CASSQDREKLFF. The CDR3 DNA reads TGTGCCAGCAGCCAAGACCGCGAAAAACTGTTTTTT.